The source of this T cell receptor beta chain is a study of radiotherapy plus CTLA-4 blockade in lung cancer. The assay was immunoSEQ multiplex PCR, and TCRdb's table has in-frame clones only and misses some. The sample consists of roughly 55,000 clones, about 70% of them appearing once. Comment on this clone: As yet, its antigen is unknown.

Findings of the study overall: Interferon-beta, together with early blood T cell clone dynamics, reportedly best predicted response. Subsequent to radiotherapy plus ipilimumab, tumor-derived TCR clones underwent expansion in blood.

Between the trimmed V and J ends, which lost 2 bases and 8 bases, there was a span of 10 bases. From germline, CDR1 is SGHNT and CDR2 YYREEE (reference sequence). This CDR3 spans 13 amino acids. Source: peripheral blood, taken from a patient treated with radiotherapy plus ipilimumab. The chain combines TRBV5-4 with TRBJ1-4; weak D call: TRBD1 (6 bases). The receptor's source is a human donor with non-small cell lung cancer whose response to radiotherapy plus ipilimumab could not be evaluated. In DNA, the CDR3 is TGTGCCAGCAGCTTCGTACAGGGAGAAAAACTGTTTTTT. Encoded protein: CASSFVQGEKLFF.